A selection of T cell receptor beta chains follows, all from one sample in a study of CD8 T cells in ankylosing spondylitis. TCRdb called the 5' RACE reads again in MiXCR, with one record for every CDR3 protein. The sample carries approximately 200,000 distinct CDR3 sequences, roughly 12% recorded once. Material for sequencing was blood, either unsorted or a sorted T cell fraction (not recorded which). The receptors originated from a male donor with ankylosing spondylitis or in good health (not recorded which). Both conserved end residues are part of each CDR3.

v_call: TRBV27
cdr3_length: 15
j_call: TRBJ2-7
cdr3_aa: CASSPQDRVDYEQYF

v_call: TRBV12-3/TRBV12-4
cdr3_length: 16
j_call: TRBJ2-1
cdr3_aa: CASSGLDSPSDNEQFF

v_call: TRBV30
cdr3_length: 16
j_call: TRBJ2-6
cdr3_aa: CAWSPQTGPGANVLTF

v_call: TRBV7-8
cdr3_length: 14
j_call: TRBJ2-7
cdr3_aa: CASSPQGWGSEQYF

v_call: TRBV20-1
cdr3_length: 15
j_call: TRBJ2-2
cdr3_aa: CSASDQDRFTGELFF

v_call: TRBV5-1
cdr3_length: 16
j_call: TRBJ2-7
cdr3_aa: CASSLEDRTFSYEQYF

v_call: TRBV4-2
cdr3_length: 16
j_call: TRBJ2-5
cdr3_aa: CASSQDFPGAQETQYF

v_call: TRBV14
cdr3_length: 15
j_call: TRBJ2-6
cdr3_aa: CASIVRGNGANVLTF

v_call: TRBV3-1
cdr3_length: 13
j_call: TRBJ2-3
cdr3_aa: CASSQDSGDTQYF

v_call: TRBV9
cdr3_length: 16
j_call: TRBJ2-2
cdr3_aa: CASSVGAGGDTGELFF

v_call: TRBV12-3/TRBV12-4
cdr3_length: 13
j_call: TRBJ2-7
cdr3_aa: CASSLGGPLEQYF

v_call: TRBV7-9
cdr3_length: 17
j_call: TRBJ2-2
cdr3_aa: CASSPAGGASNTGELFF

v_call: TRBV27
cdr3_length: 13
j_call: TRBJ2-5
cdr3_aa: CASSPRSGETQYF

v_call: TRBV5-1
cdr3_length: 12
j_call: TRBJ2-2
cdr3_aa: CASSGRTGELFF

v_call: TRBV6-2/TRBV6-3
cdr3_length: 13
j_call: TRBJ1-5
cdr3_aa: CATRLGGYQPQHF

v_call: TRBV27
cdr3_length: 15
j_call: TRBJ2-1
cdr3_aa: CASSLIWDTHNEQFF

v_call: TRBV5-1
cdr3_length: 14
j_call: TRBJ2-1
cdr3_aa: CARRGTLRSDEQFF

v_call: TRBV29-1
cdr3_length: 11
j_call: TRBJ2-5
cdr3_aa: CSVDREGTQYF

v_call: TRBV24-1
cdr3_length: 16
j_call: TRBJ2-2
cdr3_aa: CATSDWTSGDTGELFF

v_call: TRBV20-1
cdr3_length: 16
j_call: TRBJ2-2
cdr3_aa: CSARERVAGNTGELFF

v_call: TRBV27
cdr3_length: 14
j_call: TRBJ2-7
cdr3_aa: CASSFLGTTYEQYF

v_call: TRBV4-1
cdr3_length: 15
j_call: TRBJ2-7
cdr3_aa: CASSQGREAFYEQYF

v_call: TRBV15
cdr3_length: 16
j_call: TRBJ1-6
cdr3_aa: CATSRASAGAYSPLHF

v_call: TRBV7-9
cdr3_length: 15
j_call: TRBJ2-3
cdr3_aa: CASSLERGRPDTQYF

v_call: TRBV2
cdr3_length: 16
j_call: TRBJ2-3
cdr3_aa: CASSEGGQLSTDTQYF

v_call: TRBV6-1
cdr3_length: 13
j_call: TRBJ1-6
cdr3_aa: CASNDRNNSPLHF

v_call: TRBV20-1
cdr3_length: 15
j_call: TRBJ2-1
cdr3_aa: CSASEAGGSYNEQFF

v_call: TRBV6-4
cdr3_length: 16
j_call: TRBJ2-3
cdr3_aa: CASSDSTSGSTDTQYF

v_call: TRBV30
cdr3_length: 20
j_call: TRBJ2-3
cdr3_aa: CAWSLEVRGGIVGYTDTQYF

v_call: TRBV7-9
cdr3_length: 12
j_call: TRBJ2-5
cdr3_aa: CASSPLEGTQYF

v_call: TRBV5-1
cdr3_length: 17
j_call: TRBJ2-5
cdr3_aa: CASSLVPAGIFQETQYF

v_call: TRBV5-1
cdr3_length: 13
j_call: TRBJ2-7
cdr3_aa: CASSGRDLWEQYF

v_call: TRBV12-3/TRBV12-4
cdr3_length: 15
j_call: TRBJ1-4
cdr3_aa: CASSRDRGPNEKLFF

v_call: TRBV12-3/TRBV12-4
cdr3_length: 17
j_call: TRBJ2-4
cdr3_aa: CASSFDPDRGHKNIQYF

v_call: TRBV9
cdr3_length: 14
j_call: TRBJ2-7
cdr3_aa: CASSVEGGSYEQYF

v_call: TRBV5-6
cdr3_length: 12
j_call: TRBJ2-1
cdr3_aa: CASSHGLRESFF

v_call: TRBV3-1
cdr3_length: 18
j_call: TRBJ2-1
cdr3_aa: CASSQEPKTTSSYNEQFF

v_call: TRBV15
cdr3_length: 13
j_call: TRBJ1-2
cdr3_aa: CATRAGGESGYTF

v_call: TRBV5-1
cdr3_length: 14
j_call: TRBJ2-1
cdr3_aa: CASSFVDRGNEQFF

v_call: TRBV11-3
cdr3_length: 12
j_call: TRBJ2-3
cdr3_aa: CASSWAGDTQYF

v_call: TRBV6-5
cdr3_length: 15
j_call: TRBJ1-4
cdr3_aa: CASSYSGETNEKLFF

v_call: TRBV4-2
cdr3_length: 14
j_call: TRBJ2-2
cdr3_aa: CASSPVGGPGELFF

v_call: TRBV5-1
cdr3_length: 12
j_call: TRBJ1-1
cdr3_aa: CASQKGNTEAFF

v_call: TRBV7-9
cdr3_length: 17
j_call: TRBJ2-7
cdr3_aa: CASSSTTKIESSYEQYF

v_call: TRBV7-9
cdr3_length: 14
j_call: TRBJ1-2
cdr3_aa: CASSGGRDFYGYTF

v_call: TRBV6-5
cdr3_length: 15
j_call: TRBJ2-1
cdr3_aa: CASSYALAGLYEQFF

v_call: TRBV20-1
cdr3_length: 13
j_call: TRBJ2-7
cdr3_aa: CSARHRGSYEQYF

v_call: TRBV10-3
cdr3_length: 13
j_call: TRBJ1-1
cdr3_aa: CAISVWLGDEAFF

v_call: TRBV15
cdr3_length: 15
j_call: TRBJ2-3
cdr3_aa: CATSRDRSRAETQYF

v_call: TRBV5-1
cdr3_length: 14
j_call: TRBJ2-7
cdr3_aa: CASSSGLASYEQYF

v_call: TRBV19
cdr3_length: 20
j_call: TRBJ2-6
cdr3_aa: CASSIDGWRADPSGANVLTF